This T cell receptor beta chain was sequenced in a study of identical twins. Study conclusions and caveats: Potential partial confounding of zero-insertion analyses by invariant MAIT and iNKT cells was noted.

V was pared by 1 base and J by 6 bases, with 22 bases between. Germline V gives CDR1 SQVTM, CDR2 ANQGSEA. The CDR3 is 17 amino acids. TCRdb called the 5' RACE reads again in MiXCR, with one record for every CDR3 protein. The repertoire consists of a few hundred thousand distinct CDR3 sequences, with approximately 24% occurring once and the leading ten covering roughly 2.8%. This clonotype was counted only a few times. Antigen: not known. These sequences were also reported in another study, on T cells expressing NK-cell markers. From that second work: Just one sequenced donor of eight was HCMV-seronegative, while seven were seropositive.

Material for sequencing was CD4+ T cells sorted from blood. The genes are TRBV29-1 and TRBJ2-1, with D uncertain. This receptor was obtained from a young woman in good health. CDR3 in DNA: TGCAGCGTTGAAGCAGTCCGCACTGGGTTACTACGCAATGAGCAGTTCTTC. This encodes CSVEAVRTGLLRNEQFF.